Listed below are T cell receptor beta chains from one sample, sequenced in a study of blood T cell repertoires in COVID-19. Only in-frame clones appear in the TCRdb table, and some are missing; sequencing was by immunoSEQ multiplex PCR. The repertoire has about 160,000 clones, about 85% of them found once; the top ten carry approximately 0.99%. The specimen sequenced was peripheral blood. Every receptor here comes from a man aged 40-49 years with acute or convalescent COVID-19. Both conserved end residues are part of each CDR3. The order of the fields is V gene, clone size, J gene, D gene, CDR3 DNA, CDR3 protein. The D gene is left open where the match is weak. Clone size is shown for a subset of rows, as once, few, many or a class of expanded clone.

v_call: TRBV2
clone_size: .
j_call: TRBJ1-4
d_call: .
cdr3_nt: TGTGCCAGCCAGACAGGTGTATTTAATGAAAAACTGTTTTTT
cdr3_aa: CASQTGVFNEKLFF

v_call: TRBV3-1/TRBV3-2
clone_size: .
j_call: TRBJ1-2
d_call: .
cdr3_nt: TGTGCCAGCAGCCTCGGCAGGGGTAACTATGGCTACACCTTC
cdr3_aa: CASSLGRGNYGYTF

v_call: TRBV7-3
clone_size: .
j_call: TRBJ2-3
d_call: .
cdr3_nt: TGTGCCAGCAGCCCCCGTAGGTCAGGGGGCACAGATACGCAGTATTTT
cdr3_aa: CASSPRRSGGTDTQYF

v_call: TRBV15
clone_size: .
j_call: TRBJ1-4
d_call: TRBD1
cdr3_nt: TGTGCCACCAGCCCAGGGGGCGGGGCTAATGAAAAACTGTTTTTT
cdr3_aa: CATSPGGGANEKLFF

v_call: TRBV21-1
clone_size: .
j_call: TRBJ1-4
d_call: .
cdr3_nt: TGTGCCAGCAGCAAAAACCGAAGTCGGGACACAAACGACCCGATACGAGGCGAAAAACTGTTTTTT
cdr3_aa: CASSKNRSRDTNDPIRGEKLFF

v_call: TRBV5-1
clone_size: .
j_call: TRBJ2-1
d_call: .
cdr3_nt: TGCGCCAGCAGATCGCAGGGAAGCTCCTACAATGAGCAGTTCTTC
cdr3_aa: CASRSQGSSYNEQFF

v_call: TRBV30
clone_size: .
j_call: TRBJ1-2
d_call: .
cdr3_nt: TGTGCCTGGAGCGCGGACTATGGCTACACCTTC
cdr3_aa: CAWSADYGYTF

v_call: TRBV5-1
clone_size: .
j_call: TRBJ2-7
d_call: TRBD1
cdr3_nt: TGCGCCAGCAGCCTCGGACAGGGACCCTCCTACGAGCAGTACTTC
cdr3_aa: CASSLGQGPSYEQYF

v_call: TRBV18
clone_size: .
j_call: TRBJ2-4
d_call: TRBD2
cdr3_nt: TGTGCCAGCTCACCCAGGACTAGCGGGGGGGCCGTGGACAAAAACATTCAGTACTTC
cdr3_aa: CASSPRTSGGAVDKNIQYF

v_call: TRBV7-2
clone_size: .
j_call: TRBJ2-1
d_call: .
cdr3_nt: TGTGCCAGCAGCCAGGGGCTTACCTCGTACAATGAGCAGTTCTTC
cdr3_aa: CASSQGLTSYNEQFF

v_call: TRBV19
clone_size: .
j_call: TRBJ1-5
d_call: TRBD1
cdr3_nt: TGTGCCAGTAGTTTTAGAGGACAGGGTAAGGATCAGCCCCAGCATTTT
cdr3_aa: CASSFRGQGKDQPQHF

v_call: TRBV7-3
clone_size: .
j_call: TRBJ2-3
d_call: .
cdr3_nt: TGTGCCAGCAGCCACGACGGGAGATTCACAGATACGCAGTATTTT
cdr3_aa: CASSHDGRFTDTQYF

v_call: TRBV3-1/TRBV3-2
clone_size: .
j_call: TRBJ1-3
d_call: .
cdr3_nt: TGTGCCAGCAGCCCTGACACGTTCTCTGGAAACACCATATATTTT
cdr3_aa: CASSPDTFSGNTIYF

v_call: TRBV11-3
clone_size: .
j_call: TRBJ2-3
d_call: TRBD2
cdr3_nt: TGTGCCAGCAGCTTGGGGGGGACCGGCACAGATACGCAGTATTTT
cdr3_aa: CASSLGGTGTDTQYF

v_call: TRBV11-1
clone_size: .
j_call: TRBJ1-1
d_call: .
cdr3_nt: TGTGCCAGCAGCGTACAGGGTAGGTGGAACACTGAAGCTTTCTTT
cdr3_aa: CASSVQGRWNTEAFF

v_call: TRBV2
clone_size: .
j_call: TRBJ2-7
d_call: .
cdr3_nt: TGTGCCAGCAGTAAAAACGGGCGCGGGAACGAGCAGTACTTC
cdr3_aa: CASSKNGRGNEQYF

v_call: TRBV6-1
clone_size: .
j_call: TRBJ1-1
d_call: TRBD1
cdr3_nt: TGTGCCAGCAGTGAAAGGGGGACAGGAAAAAGAGAAGCTTTCTTT
cdr3_aa: CASSERGTGKREAFF

v_call: TRBV5-1
clone_size: .
j_call: TRBJ2-1
d_call: TRBD1
cdr3_nt: TGCGCCAGCAGCCCGGGACAGAGCTCCTACAATGAGCAGTTCTTC
cdr3_aa: CASSPGQSSYNEQFF

v_call: TRBV5-4
clone_size: many
j_call: TRBJ1-3
d_call: .
cdr3_nt: TGTGCCAGCAGGGACAGAGACAGCTCTGGAAACACCATATATTTT
cdr3_aa: CASRDRDSSGNTIYF

v_call: TRBV12-5
clone_size: .
j_call: TRBJ2-7
d_call: .
cdr3_nt: TGTGCTAGTGGTTTGTCCGCAGGCCACGAGCAGTACTTC
cdr3_aa: CASGLSAGHEQYF

v_call: TRBV12-5
clone_size: .
j_call: TRBJ2-3
d_call: .
cdr3_nt: TGTGCTAGTGGTTTGGTACTTTCTAGCACAGATACGCAGTATTTT
cdr3_aa: CASGLVLSSTDTQYF

v_call: TRBV4-2
clone_size: .
j_call: TRBJ2-7
d_call: .
cdr3_nt: TGTGCCAGCAGCCCGACAGCCCTGGAAGGCCACGAGCAGTACTTC
cdr3_aa: CASSPTALEGHEQYF

v_call: TRBV7-9
clone_size: .
j_call: TRBJ1-1
d_call: TRBD1
cdr3_nt: TGTGCCAGCAGCCCGGACAGGGTTTACACTGAAGCTTTCTTT
cdr3_aa: CASSPDRVYTEAFF

v_call: TRBV19
clone_size: once
j_call: TRBJ1-4
d_call: TRBD1
cdr3_nt: TGTGCCAGTAGTATAGGGACAGGATCTAATGAAAAACTGTTTTTT
cdr3_aa: CASSIGTGSNEKLFF

v_call: TRBV7-8
clone_size: .
j_call: TRBJ1-2
d_call: TRBD1
cdr3_nt: TGTGCCAGCAGCTCCCGGGACAGATATGGCTACACCTTC
cdr3_aa: CASSSRDRYGYTF

v_call: TRBV7-9
clone_size: .
j_call: TRBJ2-7
d_call: TRBD2
cdr3_nt: TGTGCCAGCAGCGCGGACGGGGGGGACGAGCAGTACTTC
cdr3_aa: CASSADGGDEQYF

v_call: TRBV5-1
clone_size: .
j_call: TRBJ1-2
d_call: .
cdr3_nt: TGCGCCAGCAGCTTGGGGGACACTACTAACTATGGCTACACCTTC
cdr3_aa: CASSLGDTTNYGYTF

v_call: TRBV5-8
clone_size: few
j_call: TRBJ1-6
d_call: TRBD1
cdr3_nt: TGTGCCAGCAGCAGGACAGGGGGCGGCCTTAGGGCCCTCCACTTT
cdr3_aa: CASSRTGGGLRALHF

v_call: TRBV5-6
clone_size: .
j_call: TRBJ1-1
d_call: .
cdr3_nt: TGTGCCAGCAGCTTGGTAGAGGGAATGAACACTGAAGCTTTCTTT
cdr3_aa: CASSLVEGMNTEAFF

v_call: TRBV19
clone_size: .
j_call: TRBJ1-1
d_call: .
cdr3_nt: TGTGCCAGTAGTGAACAAACGAACACTGAAGCTTTCTTT
cdr3_aa: CASSEQTNTEAFF

v_call: TRBV5-8
clone_size: .
j_call: TRBJ1-2
d_call: .
cdr3_nt: TGTGCCAGCAGTTGGCCCCAGAAGATTGACTATGGCTACACCTTC
cdr3_aa: CASSWPQKIDYGYTF

v_call: TRBV11-2
clone_size: .
j_call: TRBJ2-1
d_call: .
cdr3_nt: TGTGCCAGCAGCCCCAATAACCTTCGAAGCGGGTACAATGAGCAGTTCTTC
cdr3_aa: CASSPNNLRSGYNEQFF

v_call: TRBV9
clone_size: once
j_call: TRBJ1-1
d_call: .
cdr3_nt: TGTGCCAGCAGCGAGGGGGGGGGCCACCCTGAAGCTTTCTTT
cdr3_aa: CASSEGGGHPEAFF

v_call: TRBV5-4
clone_size: .
j_call: TRBJ1-1
d_call: TRBD1
cdr3_nt: TGTGCCAGCAGCCCCACAGGGGGTGAAGCTTTCTTT
cdr3_aa: CASSPTGGEAFF

v_call: TRBV6-5
clone_size: .
j_call: TRBJ2-1
d_call: .
cdr3_nt: TGTGCCAGCAGACCGGGACTGGGTTACAATGAGCAGTTCTTC
cdr3_aa: CASRPGLGYNEQFF

v_call: TRBV2
clone_size: once
j_call: TRBJ1-2
d_call: .
cdr3_nt: TGTGCCAGCAAGGCGGGCGGCTATGGCTACACCTTC
cdr3_aa: CASKAGGYGYTF

v_call: TRBV5-6
clone_size: .
j_call: TRBJ2-1
d_call: TRBD1
cdr3_nt: TGTGCCAGCAGCCCAGGGGGCAGGGCCATTTACAATGAGCAGTTCTTC
cdr3_aa: CASSPGGRAIYNEQFF

v_call: TRBV5-3
clone_size: .
j_call: TRBJ1-5
d_call: TRBD1
cdr3_nt: TGTGCCAGAAGCTTGGTCTCAATCGGCGGGATACCGGGACAGGGGATCGGATGCAATCAGCCCCAGCATTTT
cdr3_aa: CARSLVSIGGIPGQGIGCNQPQHF

v_call: TRBV25-1
clone_size: .
j_call: TRBJ1-1
d_call: .
cdr3_nt: TGTGCCAGCAATGGAGGGTTAAAAGCTTTCTTT
cdr3_aa: CASNGGLKAFF

v_call: TRBV7-2
clone_size: once
j_call: TRBJ2-7
d_call: .
cdr3_nt: TGTGCCAGCAGCTTAGGGGTTGGGCTCGAGCAGTACTTC
cdr3_aa: CASSLGVGLEQYF